Listed here are 27 T cell receptor beta chains from one sample, sequenced in a study of blood T cell repertoires in COVID-19. TCRdb's copy holds only in-frame clones and misses some; the assay was immunoSEQ multiplex PCR. The sample includes around 330,000 clones, under 90% seen only once; the top ten take roughly 5.2%. Sequencing was carried out using PBMCs or T cells enriched from blood (not recorded which). The receptors were gathered from a man in his 60s who had recovered from COVID-19.

This clone showed up just a few times. This chain connects TRBV6-4 to TRBJ2-1; 11 bases align to TRBD2. Per germline, CDR1 MRHNA and CDR2 SNTAGT. The CDR3 is 16 residues long. With 2 bases clipped from V and 7 bases from J, the junction kept 7 bases outside the gene matches. CDR3: CASSDAGTSGTNEQFF. The CDR3 DNA sequence: TGTGCCAGCAGTGACGCCGGGACTAGCGGCACAAATGAGCAGTTCTTC.

This rearrangement joins TRBV5-4 to TRBJ1-2, with 7 bases that match TRBD1. Germline CDR1 reads SGHNT; CDR2 reads YYREEE (reference sequence). There are 15 residues in the CDR3. V lost 4 bases and J lost 0; bases outside the gene matches: 6. As DNA, the CDR3 is TGTGCCAGCAGCAGGGACAGAGCCACTAACTATGGCTACACCTTC. Its translation is CASSRDRATNYGYTF. The whole variable domain, remainder taken from reference TRBV5-4 and TRBJ1-2, is ETGVTQSPTHLIKTRGQQVTLRCSSQSGHNTVSWYQQALGQGPQFIFQYYREEENGRGNFPPRFSGLQFPNYSSELNVNALELDDSALYLCASSRDRATNYGYTFGSGTRLTVV.

To note about this clone: The sample contains more than one DNA sequence encoding this CDR3. The rearrangement links TRBV28 to TRBJ1-2; D is undetermined. Germline assignment: CDR1 MDHEN and CDR2 SYDVKM. The CDR3 runs to 12 residues. Between the trimmed V and J ends, which lost 2 bases and 4 bases, there was a span of 5 bases. The DNA of the CDR3 is TGTGCCAGCAGTTTAACAGTCTATGGCTACACCTTC. Residues: CASSLTVYGYTF.

The rearrangement links TRBV28 to TRBJ2-3; tentative D call: TRBD1 (6 bases). Germline assignment: CDR1 MDHEN and CDR2 SYDVKM. This CDR3 has 14 residues. V dropped 4 bases and J dropped 2 bases, with 10 bases sitting between them. As DNA, the CDR3 is TGTGCCAGCAGTTGGGGACAACTCACAGATACGCAGTATTTT. This encodes CASSWGQLTDTQYF.

The table lists this clone with a few counts. The chain joins TRBV19 to TRBJ1-3, with D unclear. Germline V gene data show CDR1 as LNHDA and CDR2 as SQIVND (reference sequence). CDR3 length equals 14 residues. The V end was cut by 4 bases, the J end by 0 bases, with 7 bases between. In DNA form, the CDR3 reads TGTGCCAGTAGTACTCTTAACTCTGGAAACACCATATATTTT. This gives the protein CASSTLNSGNTIYF.

This chain uses TRBV29-1 with TRBJ2-1; TRBD1 matches at 7 bases. V lost 4 bases and J lost 2; bases outside the gene matches: 5. The CDR3 runs to 14 residues. Germline loops: CDR1 SQVTM, CDR2 ANQGSEA. CDR3 amino acids: CSVAGTEAYNEQFF. In nucleotides, the CDR3 is TGCAGCGTTGCCGGGACAGAAGCCTACAATGAGCAGTTCTTC.

This clone was recorded once. DNA of the CDR3: TGTGCCAGCAGCTTAGGGGGGGAAACGGACGAGCAGTACTTC. It encodes CASSLGGETDEQYF. The rearrangement links TRBV7-9 to TRBJ2-7, with a tentative D call TRBD2 (6 bases). CDR3 length equals 14 residues. V dropped 1 base and J dropped 5 bases, with 12 bases sitting between them. Germline CDR1 SEHNR, CDR2 FQNEAQ (reference sequence).

V gene TRBV5-1 combines with J gene TRBJ2-5; D perhaps matches TRBD2 (5 bases). Per the germline V gene, CDR1 is SGHRS and CDR2 is YFSETQ. This CDR3 is 14 amino acids long. V shed 4 bases and J shed 1 base, with 11 bases lying between them. The CDR3 DNA reads TGCGCCAGCAGCCCCCATAGCGTCCAAGAGACCCAGTACTTC. Amino acids: CASSPHSVQETQYF. The whole variable domain, filled in from reference TRBV5-1 and TRBJ2-5, reads KAGVTQTPRYLIKTRGQQVTLSCSPISGHRSVSWYQQTPGQGLQFLFEYFSETQRNKGNFPGRFSGRQFSNSRSEMNVSTLELGDSALYLCASSPHSVQETQYFGPGTRLLVL.

The chain has TRBV28 and TRBJ1-4; tentatively, D is TRBD1 (6 bases). The CDR3 consists of 17 residues. V lost 6 bases, J lost 0 bases, and 17 bases lay in between. Germline V CDR1 and CDR2: MDHEN, SYDVKM. The CDR3 coding sequence is TGTGCCAGCAGGTCCAGCTCAGGGGCGACAACTAATGAAAAACTGTTTTTT. It encodes CASRSSSGATTNEKLFF.

The chain combines TRBV2 with TRBJ1-6, with unresolved D. Trimming removed 10 bases from V and 4 bases from J, with 11 bases in between. CDR3 length: 13 residues. From germline, CDR1 is SNHLY and CDR2 FYNNEI. The CDR3 DNA reads as TGTGCCACCCTCGGGGATTATAATTCACCCCTCCACTTT. Encoded protein: CATLGDYNSPLHF.

V and J are TRBV7-3 and TRBJ2-7; 7 nucleotides line up with TRBD1. This CDR3 has 13 amino acids. CDR1 is SGHTA and CDR2 is FQGTGA in the germline V gene. The V gene end was trimmed by 5 bases and the J gene end by 4 bases; junction bases not matched to a gene: 5. This CDR3 is CASSQTTGYEQYF. DNA of the CDR3: TGTGCCAGCAGCCAAACGACAGGGTACGAGCAGTACTTC.

V gene TRBV7-2 combines with J gene TRBJ2-3; TRBD1 agrees at 10 bases. Germline CDR1 reads SGHTA; CDR2 reads FQGNSA. The length of the CDR3 is 16 residues. Germline trimming cut 6 bases from V and 4 bases from J; bases unmatched to any gene: 10. The chain's CDR3 is CASSLQTGGSSDTQYF. In DNA form, the CDR3 reads TGTGCCAGCAGTTTACAGACAGGGGGCTCGTCAGATACGCAGTATTTT.

This chain connects TRBV18 to TRBJ1-4, with TRBD1 as a possible D gene (5 bases). Per the germline V gene, CDR1 is KGHSH and CDR2 is LQKENI. Trimming removed 3 bases from V and 0 bases from J, with 11 bases in between. This CDR3 contains 16 residues. CDR3 region: CASSPDISTTNEKLFF. As DNA, the CDR3 is TGTGCCAGCTCACCGGACATTTCAACAACTAATGAAAAACTGTTTTTT.

The chain recombines TRBV10-2 with TRBJ2-5; D might be TRBD2 (5 bases). Germline loops: CDR1 WSHSY, CDR2 SAAADI. The CDR3 spans 15 residues. The V and J ends lost 8 bases and 4 bases respectively, with 20 bases between them. The CDR3 loop reads CASRLDGVPRETQYF. The CDR3 bases are TGCGCCAGCCGTCTCGACGGGGTACCTCGAGAGACCCAGTACTTC.

The genes are TRBV7-2 and TRBJ2-3; D remains ambiguous. The CDR3 is 15 amino acids. Germline CDR1 reads SGHTA; CDR2 reads FQGNSA. V gave up 3 bases and J gave up 2 bases, with 12 bases separating them. The CDR3 protein is CASSFEPHNTDTQYF. The DNA of the CDR3 is TGTGCCAGCAGCTTTGAACCTCACAACACAGATACGCAGTATTTT.

V gene TRBV24-1 combines with J gene TRBJ2-1; a possible D gene is TRBD1 (6 bases). The CDR3 has 15 residues. V lost 1 base, J lost 5 bases, and 11 bases lay in between. Germline values: CDR1 KGHDR, CDR2 SFDVKD. CDR3 sequence: CATSDLARGDNEQFF. The CDR3 DNA reads as TGTGCCACCAGTGATTTAGCCAGGGGTGACAATGAGCAGTTCTTC.

The chain joins TRBV11-3 to TRBJ2-7, with 8 positions matching TRBD1. V was clipped by 5 bases and J by 7 bases; unmatched bases: 7. The germline V gene has CDR1 SGHNT and CDR2 YENEEA. The CDR3 runs to 13 residues. DNA of the CDR3: TGTGCCAGCAGCCCTCAGGGGGCCGGGGAGCAGTACTTC. Its protein is CASSPQGAGEQYF.

The rearrangement joins TRBV25-1 to TRBJ2-5; 9 bases line up with TRBD2. The trim removed 5 bases at V and 7 bases at J, leaving 8 bases unmatched. The CDR3 is 14 amino acids. Germline V gene data show CDR1 as MGHDK and CDR2 as SYGVNS. In DNA, the CDR3 is TGTGCCAGCAGTTTGCGGGAGGGTTCGGGGACCCAGTACTTC. It yields the protein CASSLREGSGTQYF.

This chain joins TRBV28 and TRBJ1-2, with 10 bases aligning to TRBD1. From germline, CDR1 is MDHEN and CDR2 SYDVKM. This CDR3 comprises 13 residues. V trimming: 5 bases; J trimming: 7 bases; junction bases outside the gene matches: 4. The CDR3 protein is CASSHGDRGGYTF. The CDR3 coding sequence is TGTGCCAGCAGTCACGGGGACAGGGGTGGCTACACCTTC.

This chain joins TRBV10-1 and TRBJ2-7, with D possibly matching TRBD1 (6 bases). CDR1 and CDR2 (germline): WNHNN, SYGVQD (reference sequence). With 5 bases removed from V and 2 bases from J, the gap between germline ends came to 13 bases. The CDR3 extends over 14 amino acids. DNA of the CDR3: TGCGCCAGCAGTACAGCAGGGGCCCCCTACGAGCAGTACTTC. This codes for CASSTAGAPYEQYF.

The J gene is TRBJ2-5, the V gene TRBV2, with 16 positions matching TRBD2. Trimming cost V 11 bases and J 4 bases; bases outside gene matches: 4. Germline V gene sequence: CDR1 SNHLY, CDR2 FYNNEI. The CDR3 has 14 residues. The CDR3 DNA follows: TGTGCCGGTGGGACTAGCGGGAGGGGAGAGACCCAGTACTTC. Translated: CAGGTSGRGETQYF. Full variable domain (outside the CDR3, taken from reference TRBV2 and TRBJ2-5): EPEVTQTPSHQVTQMGQEVILRCVPISNHLYFYWYRQILGQKVEFLVSFYNNEISEKSEIFDDQFSVERPDGSNFTLKIRSTKLEDSAMYFCAGGTSGRGETQYFGPGTRLLVL.

The V call is TRBV4-1, the J call TRBJ1-1; 7 nucleotides align to TRBD1. Trimming at V came to 3 bases and at J to 2 bases, leaving 9 bases not matched to a gene. Germline V CDR1 and CDR2: MGHRA, YSYEKL. This CDR3 region has 16 residues. The CDR3 sequence: CASSQRPGTANTEAFF. The CDR3 bases are TGCGCCAGCAGCCAGAGGCCCGGGACAGCAAACACTGAAGCTTTCTTT.

The V and J genes are TRBV7-2 and TRBJ1-2, with no clear D. CDR3 size: 15 residues. Trimming took off 2 bases at V and 2 bases at J, with 12 bases between the two ends. CDR1 and CDR2 from the germline V gene are SGHTA and FQGNSA. CDR3 residues: CASSLNKLRNYGYTF. CDR3 nucleotides: TGTGCCAGCAGCTTAAATAAACTCCGGAACTATGGCTACACCTTC.

This clone came up once. The rearrangement uses TRBV7-9 and TRBJ1-2, with D perhaps TRBD1 (5 bases). Per germline, CDR1 SEHNR and CDR2 FQNEAQ (reference sequence). Deletions cut 1 base from V and 3 bases from J, with 12 bases between. The CDR3 spans 15 residues. The CDR3 protein is CASSLERGLYYGYTF. In DNA, the CDR3 is TGTGCCAGCAGCTTAGAGAGGGGACTATACTATGGCTACACCTTC.

The chain uses TRBV19 and TRBJ1-6, with TRBD1 as a possible D gene (6 bases). The CDR3 sequence is 13 residues long. Germline V gene lookup returns CDR1 LNHDA and CDR2 SQIVND (reference sequence). V was shortened by 4 bases and J by 8 bases, with 9 bases between the two germline ends. This chain's CDR3 is CASSTNRDSPLHF. The CDR3 coding sequence is TGTGCCAGTAGTACGAACAGGGATTCACCCCTCCACTTT. The complete variable domain, with remaining parts taken from reference TRBV19 and TRBJ1-6, reads DGGITQSPKYLFRKEGQNVTLSCEQNLNHDAMYWYRQDPGQGLRLIYYSQIVNDFQKGDIAEGYSVSREKKESFPLTVTSAQKNPTAFYLCASSTNRDSPLHFGNGTRLTVT.

This rearrangement joins TRBV6-2 or TRBV6-3 to TRBJ2-1; 8 bases fit TRBD2. The V gene's germline CDR1 is MNHEY and CDR2 SVGEGT. Losses at the gene ends were 6 bases for V and 15 bases for J; bases not matched to a gene: 13. There are 13 residues in the CDR3. The CDR3 sequence: CASSPTSVELWFF. The CDR3, as DNA: TGTGCCAGCAGCCCGACTAGCGTGGAGTTATGGTTCTTC.

V gene TRBV7-2 combines with J gene TRBJ1-1; 11 positions match TRBD1. CDR1 is SGHTA, CDR2 FQGNSA, per germline. Trimming took 6 bases from V and 1 from J; bases not matched to a gene: 10. The CDR3 is made up of 17 amino acids. The CDR3: CASRRGQGAEWNTEAFF. DNA for the CDR3: TGTGCCAGCAGACGCGGACAGGGGGCAGAATGGAACACTGAAGCTTTCTTT.